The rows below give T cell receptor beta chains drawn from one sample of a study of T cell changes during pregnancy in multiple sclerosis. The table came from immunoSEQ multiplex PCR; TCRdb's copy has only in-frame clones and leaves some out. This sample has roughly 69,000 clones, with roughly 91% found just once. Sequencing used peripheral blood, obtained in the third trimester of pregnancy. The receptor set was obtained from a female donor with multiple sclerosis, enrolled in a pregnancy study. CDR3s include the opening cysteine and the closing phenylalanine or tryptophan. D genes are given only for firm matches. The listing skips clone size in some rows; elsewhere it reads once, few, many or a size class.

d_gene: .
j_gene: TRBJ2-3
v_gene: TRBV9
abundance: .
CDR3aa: CASSVVGGADTQYF
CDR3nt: TGTGCCAGCAGCGTAGTAGGCGGGGCGGATACGCAGTATTTT

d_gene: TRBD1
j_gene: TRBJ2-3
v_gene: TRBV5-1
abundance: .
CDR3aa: CASSPTGTGEDTQYF
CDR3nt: TGCGCCAGCAGCCCTACCGGGACAGGGGAGGATACGCAGTATTTT

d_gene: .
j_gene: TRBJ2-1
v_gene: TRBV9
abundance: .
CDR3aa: CASSEGTPLRNEQFF
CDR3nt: TGTGCCAGCAGCGAGGGGACACCCCTGCGGAATGAGCAGTTCTTC

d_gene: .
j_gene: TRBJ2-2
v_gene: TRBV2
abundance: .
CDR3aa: CASSLQGGRDTGELFF
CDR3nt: TGTGCCAGCAGTCTTCAGGGGGGCCGGGACACCGGGGAGCTGTTTTTT

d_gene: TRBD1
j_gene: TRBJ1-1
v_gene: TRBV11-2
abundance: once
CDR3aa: CASSHFRGPITEAFF
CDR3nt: TGTGCCAGCAGCCATTTCAGGGGGCCTATCACTGAAGCTTTCTTT

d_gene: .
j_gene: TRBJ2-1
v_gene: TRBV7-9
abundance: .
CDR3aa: CASSLFQTNNEQFF
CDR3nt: TGTGCCAGCAGCTTATTTCAGACTAACAATGAGCAGTTCTTC

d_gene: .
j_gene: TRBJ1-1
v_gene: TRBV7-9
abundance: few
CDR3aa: CASSRDVNTEAFF
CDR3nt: TGTGCCAGCAGCCGAGATGTGAACACTGAAGCTTTCTTT

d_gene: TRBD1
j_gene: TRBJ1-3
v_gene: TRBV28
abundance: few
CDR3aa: CASVPGTAATGTSGNTIYF
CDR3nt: TGTGCCAGCGTACCCGGGACAGCGGCCACAGGCACCTCTGGAAACACCATATATTTT

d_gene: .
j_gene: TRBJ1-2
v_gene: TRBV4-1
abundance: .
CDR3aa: CASSQEWGRGALGYTF
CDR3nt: TGCGCCAGCAGCCAAGAGTGGGGGCGGGGGGCGCTTGGCTACACCTTC

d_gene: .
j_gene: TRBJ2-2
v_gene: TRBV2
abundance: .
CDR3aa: CASGGTGDAGELFF
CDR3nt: TGTGCCAGCGGGGGGACTGGGGACGCCGGGGAGCTGTTTTTT

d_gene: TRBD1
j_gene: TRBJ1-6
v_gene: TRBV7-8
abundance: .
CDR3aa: CASSMDRGSLHF
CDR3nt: TGTGCCAGCAGCATGGACAGGGGATCCCTCCACTTT

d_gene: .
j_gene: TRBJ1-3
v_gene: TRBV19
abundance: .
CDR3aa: CASRGGQRGSGNTIYF
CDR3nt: TGTGCCAGCAGAGGCGGACAGCGCGGCTCTGGAAACACCATATATTTT

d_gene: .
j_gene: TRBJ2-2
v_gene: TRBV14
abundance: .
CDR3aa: CASSLIRGGGELFF
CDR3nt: TGTGCCAGCAGCCTCATTAGGGGAGGCGGGGAGCTGTTTTTT

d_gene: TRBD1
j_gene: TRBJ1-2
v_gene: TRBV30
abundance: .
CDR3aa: CAWSGDRERYTF
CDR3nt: TGTGCCTGGAGTGGGGACAGGGAAAGGTACACCTTC

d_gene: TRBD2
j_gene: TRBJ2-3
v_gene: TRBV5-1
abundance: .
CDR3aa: CASSEPTSGGADTQYF
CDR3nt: TGCGCCAGCAGCGAGCCGACTAGCGGGGGGGCGGATACGCAGTATTTT

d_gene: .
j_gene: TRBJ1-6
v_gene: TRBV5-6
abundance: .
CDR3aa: CASSLGQYSPLHF
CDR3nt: TGTGCCAGCAGCTTGGGACAGTATTCACCCCTCCACTTT

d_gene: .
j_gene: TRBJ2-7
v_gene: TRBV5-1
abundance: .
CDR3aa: CASSQDRLWYEQYF
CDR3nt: TGCGCCAGCAGCCAGGACAGACTTTGGTACGAGCAGTACTTC

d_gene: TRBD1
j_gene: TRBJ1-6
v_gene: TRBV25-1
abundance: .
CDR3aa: CASSRTGEGSPLHF
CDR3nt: TGTGCCAGCAGCCGGACAGGGGAGGGTTCACCCCTCCACTTT

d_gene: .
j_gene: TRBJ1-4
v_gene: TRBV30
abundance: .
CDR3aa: CAWRLGGANEKLFF
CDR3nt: TGTGCCTGGAGGCTAGGGGGTGCTAATGAAAAACTGTTTTTT

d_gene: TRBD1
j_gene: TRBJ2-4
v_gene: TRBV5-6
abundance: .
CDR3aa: CASSILWTGIGGNIQYF
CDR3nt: TGTGCCAGCAGCATACTCTGGACAGGGATAGGAGGAAACATTCAGTACTTC

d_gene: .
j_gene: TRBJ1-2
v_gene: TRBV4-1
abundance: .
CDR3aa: CASSQDYDGYTF
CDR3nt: TGCGCCAGCAGCCAAGATTATGATGGCTACACCTTC

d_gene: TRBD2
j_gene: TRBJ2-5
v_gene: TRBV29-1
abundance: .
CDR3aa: CSVDQGGETQYF
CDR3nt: TGCAGCGTTGACCAGGGAGGGGAGACCCAGTACTTC

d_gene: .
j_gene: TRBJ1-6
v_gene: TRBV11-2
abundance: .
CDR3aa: CASNPSQASSYNSPLHF
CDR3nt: TGTGCCAGCAACCCGAGCCAAGCGAGCTCCTATAATTCACCCCTCCACTTT

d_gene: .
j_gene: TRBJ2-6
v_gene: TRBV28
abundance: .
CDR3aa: CASSPGGSGANVLTF
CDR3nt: TGTGCCAGCAGTCCTGGGGGGTCTGGGGCCAACGTCCTGACTTTC

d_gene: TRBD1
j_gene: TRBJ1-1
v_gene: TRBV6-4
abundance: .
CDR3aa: CASRRQGADTEAFF
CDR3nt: TGTGCCAGCCGCCGACAGGGAGCTGACACTGAAGCTTTCTTT

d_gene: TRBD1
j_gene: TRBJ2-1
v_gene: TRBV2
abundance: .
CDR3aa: CASSHNKDRGSYNEQFF
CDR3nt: TGTGCCAGCAGCCATAATAAGGACAGGGGCTCCTACAATGAGCAGTTCTTC

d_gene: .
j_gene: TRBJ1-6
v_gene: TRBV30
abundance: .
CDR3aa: CAWSTSRTARVSPLHF
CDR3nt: TGTGCCTGGAGTACCTCTAGGACAGCGAGAGTTTCACCCCTCCACTTT

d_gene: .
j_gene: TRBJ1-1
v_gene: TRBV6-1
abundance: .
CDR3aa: CASSEAVGRDTEAFF
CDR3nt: TGTGCCAGCAGTGAAGCGGTTGGGAGGGACACTGAAGCTTTCTTT

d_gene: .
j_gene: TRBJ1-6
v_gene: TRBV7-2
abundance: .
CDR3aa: CASSQTVRNSPLHF
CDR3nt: TGTGCCAGCAGCCAGACAGTTAGGAATTCACCCCTCCACTTT

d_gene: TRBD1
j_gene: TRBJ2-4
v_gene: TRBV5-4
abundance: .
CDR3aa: CASSSGTGRAKNIQYF
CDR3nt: TGTGCCAGCAGCAGTGGGACAGGCCGAGCCAAAAACATTCAGTACTTC

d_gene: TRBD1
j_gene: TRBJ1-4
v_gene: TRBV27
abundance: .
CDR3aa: CASSPPGQGAPIANEKLFF
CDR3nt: TGTGCCAGCAGTCCCCCCGGACAGGGGGCGCCGATCGCTAATGAAAAACTGTTTTTT

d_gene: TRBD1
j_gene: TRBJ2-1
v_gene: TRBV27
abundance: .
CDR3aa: CASSLGQGAINEQFF
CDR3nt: TGTGCCAGCAGTTTAGGGCAGGGGGCTATCAATGAGCAGTTCTTC

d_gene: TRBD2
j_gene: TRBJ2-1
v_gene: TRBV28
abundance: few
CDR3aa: CASSPTSGVSSYNEQFF
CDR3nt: TGTGCCAGCAGCCCTACTAGCGGGGTGAGCTCCTACAATGAGCAGTTCTTC

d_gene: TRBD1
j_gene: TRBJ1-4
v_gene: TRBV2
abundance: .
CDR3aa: CASSELNLNTGVEKLFF
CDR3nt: TGTGCCAGCAGCGAACTAAACCTAAATACAGGGGTTGAAAAACTGTTTTTT

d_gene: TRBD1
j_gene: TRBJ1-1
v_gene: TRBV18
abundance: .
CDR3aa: CASSLHSGQGNTEAFF
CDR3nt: TGTGCCAGCTCACTTCATTCGGGACAGGGGAACACTGAAGCTTTCTTT

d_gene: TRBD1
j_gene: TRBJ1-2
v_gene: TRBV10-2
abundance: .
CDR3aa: CASRPGQISYGYTF
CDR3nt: TGCGCCAGTCGGCCGGGACAGATATCCTATGGCTACACCTTC

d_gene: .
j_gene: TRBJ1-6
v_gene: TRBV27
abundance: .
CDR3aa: CASSSDRYSPLHF
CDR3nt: TGTGCCAGCAGTTCCGACAGGTATTCACCCCTCCACTTT

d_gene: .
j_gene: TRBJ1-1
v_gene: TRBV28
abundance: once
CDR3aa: CASSLKGLNTEAFF
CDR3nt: TGTGCCAGCAGTTTAAAGGGGTTGAACACTGAAGCTTTCTTT

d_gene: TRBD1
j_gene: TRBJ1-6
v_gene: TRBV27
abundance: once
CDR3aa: CASSLVGQAFYNSPLHF
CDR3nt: TGTGCCAGCAGTTTAGTGGGACAGGCATTTTATAATTCACCCCTCCACTTT

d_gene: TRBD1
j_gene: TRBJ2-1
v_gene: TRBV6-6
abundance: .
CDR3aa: CASSYQGENNEQFF
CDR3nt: TGTGCCAGCAGTTACCAGGGGGAAAACAATGAGCAGTTCTTC

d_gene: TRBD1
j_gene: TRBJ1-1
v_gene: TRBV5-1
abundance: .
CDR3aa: CASSLQTGGNTEAFF
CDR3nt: TGCGCCAGCAGCTTGCAGACAGGGGGGAACACTGAAGCTTTCTTT

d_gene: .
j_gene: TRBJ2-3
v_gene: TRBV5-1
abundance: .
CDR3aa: CASSLDTETSTDTQYF
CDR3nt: TGCGCCAGCAGCTTGGACACGGAGACTAGCACAGATACGCAGTATTTT

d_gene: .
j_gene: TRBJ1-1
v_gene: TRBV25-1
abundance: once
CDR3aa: CASSPSRVINTEAFF
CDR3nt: TGTGCCAGCAGTCCGTCCAGGGTAATCAACACTGAAGCTTTCTTT

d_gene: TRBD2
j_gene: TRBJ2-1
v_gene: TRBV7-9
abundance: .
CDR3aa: CASSPRGSGASYNEQFF
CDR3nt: TGTGCCAGCAGCCCACGGGGTAGCGGGGCTTCCTACAATGAGCAGTTCTTC

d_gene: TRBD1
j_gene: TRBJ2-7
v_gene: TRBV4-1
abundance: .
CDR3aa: CASSRGQGTYEQYF
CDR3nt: TGCGCCAGCAGCCGTGGACAGGGAACCTACGAGCAGTACTTC

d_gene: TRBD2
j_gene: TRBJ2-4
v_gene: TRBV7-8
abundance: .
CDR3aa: CASSPSWREGNIQYF
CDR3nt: TGTGCCAGCAGCCCGTCGTGGAGGGAGGGAAACATTCAGTACTTC

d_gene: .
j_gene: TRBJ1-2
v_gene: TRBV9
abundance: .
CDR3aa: CASSVGAGDNYGYTF
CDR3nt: TGTGCCAGCAGCGTAGGGGCAGGGGATAACTATGGCTACACCTTC

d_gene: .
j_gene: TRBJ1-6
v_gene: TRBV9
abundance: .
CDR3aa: CASSVGGRSPLHF
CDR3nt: TGTGCCAGCAGCGTAGGGGGGCGGTCACCCCTCCACTTT

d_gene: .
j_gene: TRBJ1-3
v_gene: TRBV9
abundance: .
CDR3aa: CASSVGGGNTIYF
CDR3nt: TGTGCCAGCAGCGTCGGGGGAGGAAACACCATATATTTT

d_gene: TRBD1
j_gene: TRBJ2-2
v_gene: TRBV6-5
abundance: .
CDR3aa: CASRLTGTVTGELFF
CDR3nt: TGTGCCAGCAGATTGACAGGGACGGTCACCGGGGAGCTGTTTTTT

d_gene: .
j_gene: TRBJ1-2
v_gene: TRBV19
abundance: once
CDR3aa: CASSGLLNYGYTF
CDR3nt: TGTGCCAGCTCGGGACTGTTGAACTATGGCTACACCTTC

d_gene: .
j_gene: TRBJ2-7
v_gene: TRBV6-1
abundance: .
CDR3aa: CASSRSGDPSYEQYF
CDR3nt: TGTGCCAGCAGTAGATCGGGAGACCCATCCTACGAGCAGTACTTC

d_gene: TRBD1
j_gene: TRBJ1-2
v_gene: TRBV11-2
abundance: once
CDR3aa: CASTYGPTGYYGYTF
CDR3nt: TGTGCCAGCACCTACGGACCGACAGGGTACTATGGCTACACCTTC

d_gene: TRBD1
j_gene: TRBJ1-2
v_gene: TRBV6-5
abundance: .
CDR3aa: CASTSLDRVGGYTF
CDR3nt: TGTGCCAGCACCTCCTTGGACAGGGTCGGGGGCTACACCTTC

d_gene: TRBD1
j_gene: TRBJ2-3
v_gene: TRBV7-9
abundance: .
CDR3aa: CASSSFHRGPTTDTQYF
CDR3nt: TGTGCCAGCAGCTCTTTCCACAGGGGGCCAACCACAGATACGCAGTATTTT

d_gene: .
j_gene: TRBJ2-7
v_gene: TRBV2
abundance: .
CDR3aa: CASSGPTGEQYF
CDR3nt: TGTGCCAGCAGTGGGCCGACGGGGGAGCAGTACTTC

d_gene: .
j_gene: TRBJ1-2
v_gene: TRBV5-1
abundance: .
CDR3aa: CASSSGVSGYTF
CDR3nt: TGCGCCAGCAGCTCAGGGGTCAGTGGCTACACCTTC

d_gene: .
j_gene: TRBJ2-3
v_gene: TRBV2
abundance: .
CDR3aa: CASSDRATTDTQYF
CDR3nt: TGTGCCAGCAGTGACAGGGCGACCACAGATACGCAGTATTTT

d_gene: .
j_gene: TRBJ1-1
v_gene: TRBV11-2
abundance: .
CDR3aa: CASSFGQLNTEAFF
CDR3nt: TGTGCCAGCAGCTTCGGACAATTGAACACTGAAGCTTTCTTT